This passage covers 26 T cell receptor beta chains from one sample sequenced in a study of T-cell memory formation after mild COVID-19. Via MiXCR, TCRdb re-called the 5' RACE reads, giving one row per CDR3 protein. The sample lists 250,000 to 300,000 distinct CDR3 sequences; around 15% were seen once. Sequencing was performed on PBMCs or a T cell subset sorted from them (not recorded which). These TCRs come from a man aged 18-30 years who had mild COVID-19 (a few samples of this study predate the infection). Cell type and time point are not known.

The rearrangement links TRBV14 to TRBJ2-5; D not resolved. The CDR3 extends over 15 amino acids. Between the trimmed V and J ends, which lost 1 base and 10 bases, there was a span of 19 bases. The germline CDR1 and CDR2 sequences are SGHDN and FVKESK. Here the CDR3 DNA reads TGTGCCAGCAGCCAAGCCCCGTCGCAGTATGTAGACCAGTACTTC. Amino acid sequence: CASSQAPSQYVDQYF.

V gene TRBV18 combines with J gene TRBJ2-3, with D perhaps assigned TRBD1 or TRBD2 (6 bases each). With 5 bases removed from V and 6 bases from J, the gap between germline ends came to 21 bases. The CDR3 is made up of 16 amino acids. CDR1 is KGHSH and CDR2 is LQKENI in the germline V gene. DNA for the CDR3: TGTGCCAGCTCAGGCGGGACACTCCAAGCCTGGGATACGCAGTATTTT. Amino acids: CASSGGTLQAWDTQYF.

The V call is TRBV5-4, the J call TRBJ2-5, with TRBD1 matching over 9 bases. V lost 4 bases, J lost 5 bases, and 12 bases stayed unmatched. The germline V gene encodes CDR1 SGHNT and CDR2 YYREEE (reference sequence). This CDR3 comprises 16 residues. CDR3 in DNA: TGTGCCAGCAGCCCGACCGGGACAGGGTCCGAGGAGACCCAGTACTTC. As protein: CASSPTGTGSEETQYF.

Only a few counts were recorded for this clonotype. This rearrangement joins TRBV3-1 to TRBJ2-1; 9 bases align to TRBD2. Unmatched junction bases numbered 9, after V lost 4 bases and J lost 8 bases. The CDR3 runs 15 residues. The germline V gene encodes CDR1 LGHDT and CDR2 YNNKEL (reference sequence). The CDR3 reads CASSPGLAGWYEQFF. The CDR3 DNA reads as TGTGCCAGCAGCCCAGGGCTAGCGGGGTGGTATGAGCAGTTCTTC.

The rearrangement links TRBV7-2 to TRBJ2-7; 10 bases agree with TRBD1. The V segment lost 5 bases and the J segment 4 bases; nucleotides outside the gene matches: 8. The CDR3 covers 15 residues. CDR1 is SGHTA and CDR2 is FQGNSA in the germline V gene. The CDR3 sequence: CASSKDRGIYYEQYF. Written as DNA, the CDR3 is TGTGCCAGCAGCAAGGACAGGGGGATTTATTACGAGCAGTACTTC.

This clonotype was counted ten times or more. CDR3 DNA: TGTGCCAGCAGTCTAGGGACAGGGAGGAATTCACCCCTCCACTTT. Its translation is CASSLGTGRNSPLHF. This chain uses TRBV12-3 or TRBV12-4 with TRBJ1-6; 9 positions match TRBD1. With V trimmed by 5 bases and J by 7 bases, 6 bases remained unmatched. The CDR3 is made up of 15 amino acids.

CDR3 sequence reads: CASSQDAGATDTQYF. For the CDR3, the DNA is TGCGCCAGCAGCCAAGATGCGGGGGCCACAGATACGCAGTATTTT. The chain links TRBV4-1 to TRBJ2-3, with D perhaps matching TRBD2 (7 bases). Per germline, CDR1 MGHRA and CDR2 YSYEKL. V lost 0 bases and J lost 2, with 9 bases in between. This CDR3 contains 15 residues.

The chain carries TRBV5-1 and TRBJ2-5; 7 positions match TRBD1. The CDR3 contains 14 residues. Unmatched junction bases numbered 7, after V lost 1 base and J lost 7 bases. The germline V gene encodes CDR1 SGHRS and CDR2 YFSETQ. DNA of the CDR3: TGCGCCAGCAGCTTGTACGACAGGGAAGGGACCCAGTACTTC. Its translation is CASSLYDREGTQYF.

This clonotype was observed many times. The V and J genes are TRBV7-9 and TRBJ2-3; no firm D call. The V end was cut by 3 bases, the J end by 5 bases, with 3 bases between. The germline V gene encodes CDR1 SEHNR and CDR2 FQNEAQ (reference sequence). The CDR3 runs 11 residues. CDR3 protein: CASSLKDTQYF. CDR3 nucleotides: TGTGCCAGCAGCTTGAAAGATACGCAGTATTTT. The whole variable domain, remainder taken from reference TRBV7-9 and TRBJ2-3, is DTGVSQNPRHKITKRGQNVTFRCDPISEHNRLYWYRQTLGQGPEFLTYFQNEAQLEKSRLLSDRFSAERPKGSFSTLEIQRTEQGDSAMYLCASSLKDTQYFGPGTRLTVL.

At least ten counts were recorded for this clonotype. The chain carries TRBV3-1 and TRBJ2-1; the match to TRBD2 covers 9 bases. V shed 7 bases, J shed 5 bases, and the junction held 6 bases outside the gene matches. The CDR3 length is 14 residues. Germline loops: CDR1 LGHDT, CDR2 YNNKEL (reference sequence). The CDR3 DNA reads TGTGCCAGCAAAGCGGGGGGAGGCAACAATGAGCAGTTCTTC. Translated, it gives CASKAGGGNNEQFF.

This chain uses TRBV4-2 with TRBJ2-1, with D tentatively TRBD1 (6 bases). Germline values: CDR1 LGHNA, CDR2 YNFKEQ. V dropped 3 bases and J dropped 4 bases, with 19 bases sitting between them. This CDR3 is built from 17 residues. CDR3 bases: TGTGCCAGCAGCCATCCACTACCCGGGACACAATACAATGAGCAGTTCTTC. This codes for CASSHPLPGTQYNEQFF.

The CDR3 coding sequence is TGTGCCAGCAGCCAGGGGACCGGGGGAGGCGGGTCACCCCTCCACTTT. Translated, it gives CASSQGTGGGGSPLHF. The rearrangement links TRBV3-1 to TRBJ1-6, with D tentatively TRBD1 (5 bases). The germline gives CDR1 LGHDT, CDR2 YNNKEL (reference sequence). V lost 3 bases, J lost 10 bases, and 19 bases lay in between. The CDR3 spans 16 residues.

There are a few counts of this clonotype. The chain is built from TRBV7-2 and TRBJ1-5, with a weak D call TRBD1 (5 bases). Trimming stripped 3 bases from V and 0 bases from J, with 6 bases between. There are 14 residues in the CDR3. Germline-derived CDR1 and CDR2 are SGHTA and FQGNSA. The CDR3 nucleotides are TGTGCCAGCAGCTTGGACATTAGCAATCAGCCCCAGCATTTT. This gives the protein CASSLDISNQPQHF.

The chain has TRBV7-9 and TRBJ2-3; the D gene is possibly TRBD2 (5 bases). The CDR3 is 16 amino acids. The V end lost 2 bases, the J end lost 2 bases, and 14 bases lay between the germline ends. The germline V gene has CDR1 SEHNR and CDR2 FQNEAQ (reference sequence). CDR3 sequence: CASSLSSLGSTDTQYF. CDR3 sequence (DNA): TGTGCCAGCAGCTTATCTTCACTAGGCTCCACAGATACGCAGTATTTT. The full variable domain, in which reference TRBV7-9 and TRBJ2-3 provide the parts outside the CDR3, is DTGVSQNPRHKITKRGQNVTFRCDPISEHNRLYWYRQTLGQGPEFLTYFQNEAQLEKSRLLSDRFSAERPKGSFSTLEIQRTEQGDSAMYLCASSLSSLGSTDTQYFGPGTRLTVL.

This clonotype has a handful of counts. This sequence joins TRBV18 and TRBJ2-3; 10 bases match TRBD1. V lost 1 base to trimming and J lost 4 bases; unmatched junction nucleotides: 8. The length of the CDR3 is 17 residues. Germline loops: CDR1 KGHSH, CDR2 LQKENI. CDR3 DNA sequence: TGTGCCAGCTCACCACGTCCCCCGGGACAGGGGTCAGATACGCAGTATTTT. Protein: CASSPRPPGQGSDTQYF.

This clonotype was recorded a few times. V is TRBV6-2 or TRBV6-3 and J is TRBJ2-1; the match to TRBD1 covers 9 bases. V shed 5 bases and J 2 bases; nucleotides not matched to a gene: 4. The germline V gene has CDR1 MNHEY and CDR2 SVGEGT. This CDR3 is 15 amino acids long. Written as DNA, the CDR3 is TGTGCCAGCAGTAACACAGGGGGCCCCTACAATGAGCAGTTCTTC. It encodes CASSNTGGPYNEQFF.

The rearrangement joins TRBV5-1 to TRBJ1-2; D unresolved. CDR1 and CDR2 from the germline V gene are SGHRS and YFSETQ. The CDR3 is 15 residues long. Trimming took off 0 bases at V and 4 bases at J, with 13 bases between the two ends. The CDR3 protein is CASSLDYTDLYGYTF. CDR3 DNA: TGCGCCAGCAGCTTGGACTACACCGACCTCTATGGCTACACCTTC.

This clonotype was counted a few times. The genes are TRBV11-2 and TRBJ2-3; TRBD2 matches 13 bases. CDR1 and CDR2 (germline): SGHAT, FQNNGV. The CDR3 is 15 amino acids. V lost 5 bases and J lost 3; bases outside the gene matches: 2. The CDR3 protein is CASSGLAGVTDTQYF. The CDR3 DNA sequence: TGTGCCAGCAGCGGACTAGCGGGGGTTACAGATACGCAGTATTTT.

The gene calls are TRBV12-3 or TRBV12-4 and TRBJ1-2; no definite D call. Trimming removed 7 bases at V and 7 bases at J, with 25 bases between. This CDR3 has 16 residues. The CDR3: CASNSNHRNRGGGYTF. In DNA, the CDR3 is TGTGCCAGCAACTCAAACCACCGGAATCGAGGAGGTGGCTACACCTTC.

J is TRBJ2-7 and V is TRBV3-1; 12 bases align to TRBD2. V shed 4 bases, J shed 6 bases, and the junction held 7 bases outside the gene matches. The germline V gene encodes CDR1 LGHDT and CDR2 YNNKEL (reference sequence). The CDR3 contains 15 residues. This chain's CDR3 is CASSPELAGGSEQYF. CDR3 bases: TGTGCCAGCAGCCCTGAACTAGCGGGGGGCAGCGAGCAGTACTTC.

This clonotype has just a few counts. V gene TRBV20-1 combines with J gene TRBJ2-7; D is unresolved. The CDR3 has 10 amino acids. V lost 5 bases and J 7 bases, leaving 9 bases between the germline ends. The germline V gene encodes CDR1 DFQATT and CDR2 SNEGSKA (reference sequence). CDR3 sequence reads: CSAPLGEQYF. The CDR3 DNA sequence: TGCAGTGCTCCCCTGGGAGAGCAGTACTTC.

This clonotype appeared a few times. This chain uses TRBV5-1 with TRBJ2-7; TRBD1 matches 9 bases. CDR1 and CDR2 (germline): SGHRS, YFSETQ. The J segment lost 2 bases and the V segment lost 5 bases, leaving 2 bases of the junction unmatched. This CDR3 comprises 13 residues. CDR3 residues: CASRGQGAYEQYF. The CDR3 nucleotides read TGCGCCAGCAGGGGACAGGGAGCCTACGAGCAGTACTTC.

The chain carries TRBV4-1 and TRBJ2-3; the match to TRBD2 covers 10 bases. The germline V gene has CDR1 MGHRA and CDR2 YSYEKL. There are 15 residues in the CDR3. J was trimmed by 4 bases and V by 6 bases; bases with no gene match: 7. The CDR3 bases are TGCGCCAGCAGTCCTAGCGGGGGAATAGCAGATACGCAGTATTTT. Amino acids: CASSPSGGIADTQYF.

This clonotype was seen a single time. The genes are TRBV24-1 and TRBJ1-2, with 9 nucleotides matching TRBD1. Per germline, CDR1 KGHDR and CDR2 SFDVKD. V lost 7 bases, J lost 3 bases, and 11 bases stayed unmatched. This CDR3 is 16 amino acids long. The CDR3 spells CATSATGGMRDYGYTF. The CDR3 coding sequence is TGTGCCACCAGCGCTACAGGGGGCATGAGGGACTATGGCTACACCTTC.

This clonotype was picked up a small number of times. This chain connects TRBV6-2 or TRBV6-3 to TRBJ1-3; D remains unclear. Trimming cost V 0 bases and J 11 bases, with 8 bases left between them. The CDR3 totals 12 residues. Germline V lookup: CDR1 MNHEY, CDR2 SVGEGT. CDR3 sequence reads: CASSYSPYAIYF. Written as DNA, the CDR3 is TGTGCCAGCAGTTACTCTCCGTACGCCATATATTTT.

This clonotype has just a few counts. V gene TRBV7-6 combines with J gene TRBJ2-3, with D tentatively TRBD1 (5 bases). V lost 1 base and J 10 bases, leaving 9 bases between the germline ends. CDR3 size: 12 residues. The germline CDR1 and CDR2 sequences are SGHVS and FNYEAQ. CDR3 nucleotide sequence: TGTGCCAGCAGCTTAGGCAGGGATGCGCAGTATTTT. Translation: CASSLGRDAQYF.